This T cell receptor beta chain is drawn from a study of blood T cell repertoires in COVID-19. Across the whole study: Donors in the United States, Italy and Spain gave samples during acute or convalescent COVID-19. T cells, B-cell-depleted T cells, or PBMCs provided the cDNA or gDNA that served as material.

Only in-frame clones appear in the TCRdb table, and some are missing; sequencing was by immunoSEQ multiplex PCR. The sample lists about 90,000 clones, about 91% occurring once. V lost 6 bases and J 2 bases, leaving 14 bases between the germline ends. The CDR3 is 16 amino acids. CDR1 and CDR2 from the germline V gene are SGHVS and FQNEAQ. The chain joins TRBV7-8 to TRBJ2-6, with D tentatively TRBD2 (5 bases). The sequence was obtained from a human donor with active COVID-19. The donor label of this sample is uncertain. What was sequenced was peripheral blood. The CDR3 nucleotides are TGTGCCAGCAGGCGATCGATTAGCGCTGGGGCCAACGTCCTGACTTTC. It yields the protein CASRRSISAGANVLTF.